The clone carrying this TCR beta chain was detected a few times. This entry belongs to a study of blood T cells in healthy people across ages. Combining a sample-barcoded 5' primer with a J-beta primer mix, a second PCR ran for 7 to 11 cycles. Per sample, CDR3-containing paired-end reads numbered at least 2.5 million. TCRdb redid the calling of the 5' RACE reads with MiXCR, one entry per CDR3 protein. The top ten hold roughly 10% of the sample, which has approximately 900,000 distinct CDR3 sequences, 25% to 35% seen once. V was cut by 5 bases and J by 5 bases, with 10 bases left in between. The CDR3 has 12 amino acids. Looked up from germline, CDR1 is MDHEN and CDR2 is SYDVKM. The data also belong to a second study, concerning T cells of mothers and their children. That work states: Reads obtained per mother exceeded 8.5 million TCR beta CDR3 reads, with 3 million to 3.5 million obtained per child.

The receptor was isolated from a woman aged 40 to 49 in good health. V is TRBV28 and J is TRBJ2-7; no clear D gene. The source material was blood. The CDR3 DNA sequence: TGTGCCAGCAGTACTTCAGGTAACGAGCAGTACTTC. Its translation: CASSTSGNEQYF. The complete variable domain, with remaining parts taken from reference TRBV28 and TRBJ2-7, reads DVKVTQSSRYLVKRTGEKVFLECVQDMDHENMFWYRQDPGLGLRLIYFSYDVKMKEKGDIPEGYSVSREKKERFSLILESASTNQTSMYLCASSTSGNEQYFGPGTRLTVT.